The 16 T cell receptor beta chains reported below all come from one sample, sequenced in a study of cytomegalovirus exposure and HLA in healthy donors. 13 Jbeta primers and 60 Vbeta primers were used for the PCR. Assay: immunoSEQ multiplex PCR; the TCRdb copy retains only in-frame clones and omits some. The sample has about 100,000 clones; 75% to 85% are singletons. Material: PBMCs. These receptors came from a woman between 18 and 30 years old in good health and CMV-seronegative.

V and J are TRBV28 and TRBJ2-3; 13 nucleotides match TRBD2. CDR1 and CDR2 (germline): MDHEN, SYDVKM. Trimming at V came to 6 bases and at J to 3 bases, leaving 3 bases not matched to a gene. This CDR3 spans 15 amino acids. CDR3 sequence: CASSRLAGGTDTQYF. The CDR3 DNA reads TGTGCCAGCAGCCGACTAGCGGGAGGTACAGATACGCAGTATTTT.

The V gene is TRBV9, the J gene TRBJ2-7; D might be TRBD2 (6 bases). CDR3 length equals 14 residues. Trimming removed 0 bases at V and 4 bases at J, with 11 bases between. The germline CDR1 and CDR2 sequences are SGDLS and YYNGEE. The DNA of the CDR3 is TGTGCCAGCAGCGTAGACGGGAGAGGTTACGAGCAGTACTTC. Its translation is CASSVDGRGYEQYF.

This clone was observed once. Other nucleotide sequences in the sample specify the same CDR3. This chain joins TRBV9 and TRBJ2-3; D not resolved. The V end lost 5 bases, the J end lost 2 bases, and 12 bases lay between the germline ends. Germline values: CDR1 SGDLS, CDR2 YYNGEE. The CDR3 loop spans 14 amino acids. In DNA form, the CDR3 reads TGTGCCAGCAGTGTGGGCAGGTTCACAGATACGCAGTATTTT. Translation: CASSVGRFTDTQYF. Combining the CDR3 with reference TRBV9 and TRBJ2-3 gives the whole variable domain DSGVTQTPKHLITATGQRVTLRCSPRSGDLSVYWYQQSLDQGLQFLIQYYNGEERAKGNILERFSAQQFPDLHSELNLSSLELGDSALYFCASSVGRFTDTQYFGPGTRLTVL.

The chain carries TRBV20-1 and TRBJ2-5, with a tentative D call TRBD1 (6 bases). With the DNA end fitting TRBJ2-7 better, the J assignment may be wrong. Germline V CDR1 and CDR2: DFQATT, SNEGSKA (reference sequence). This CDR3 is built from 11 residues. The CDR3 spells CSARAGVEQYF. CDR3 DNA sequence: TGCAGTGCTAGGGCAGGGGTCGAGCAGTACTTC.

The V gene is TRBV7-9, the J gene TRBJ2-7, with D unresolved. V dropped 5 bases and J dropped 8 bases, with 19 bases sitting between them. CDR1 and CDR2 from the germline V gene are SEHNR and FQNEAQ (reference sequence). CDR3 size: 14 residues. CDR3 nucleotides: TGTGCCAGCAGCCCGATGACACGGCTTTTTAAGCAGTACTTC. Translated: CASSPMTRLFKQYF.

The chain links TRBV28 to TRBJ1-2, with D unresolved. Trimming took 3 bases from V and 5 from J, leaving 7 bases between them. The germline V gene has CDR1 MDHEN and CDR2 SYDVKM. The CDR3 loop spans 12 amino acids. CDR3 bases: TGTGCCAGCAGTTTTAGCGGGTATGGCTACACCTTC. This translates into CASSFSGYGYTF.

V is TRBV6-4 and J is TRBJ2-2, with D maybe TRBD2 (6 bases). Deletions cut 0 bases from V and 4 bases from J, with 9 bases between. The CDR3 sequence is 15 residues long. CDR1 and CDR2 (germline): MRHNA, SNTAGT. CDR3 in amino acids: CASSDSMGGTGELFF. CDR3 DNA: TGTGCCAGCAGTGACTCGATGGGGGGCACCGGGGAGCTGTTTTTT.

The chain couples TRBV5-1 to TRBJ1-2, with TRBD1 identical over 7 bases. Germline V gene data show CDR1 as SGHRS and CDR2 as YFSETQ. CDR3 length: 13 amino acids. The trim removed 7 bases at V and 2 bases at J, leaving 5 bases unmatched. The CDR3 loop reads CASGQESNYGYTF. In nucleotides, the CDR3 is TGCGCCAGCGGACAGGAGTCAAACTATGGCTACACCTTC. The variable domain in full, with the rest retrieved from reference TRBV5-1 and TRBJ1-2, is KAGVTQTPRYLIKTRGQQVTLSCSPISGHRSVSWYQQTPGQGLQFLFEYFSETQRNKGNFPGRFSGRQFSNSRSEMNVSTLELGDSALYLCASGQESNYGYTFGSGTRLTVV.

The chain couples TRBV9 to TRBJ1-6, with 10 nucleotides matching TRBD1. Trimming removed 0 bases from V and 5 bases from J; junction bases left unmatched: 5. Looked up from germline, CDR1 is SGDLS and CDR2 is YYNGEE. The CDR3 covers 17 residues. This CDR3 is CASSVGGQGKNNSPLHF. The CDR3 DNA sequence: TGTGCCAGCAGCGTAGGGGGACAGGGGAAAAATAATTCACCCCTCCACTTT. The full variable domain, its missing parts supplied by reference TRBV9 and TRBJ1-6, is DSGVTQTPKHLITATGQRVTLRCSPRSGDLSVYWYQQSLDQGLQFLIQYYNGEERAKGNILERFSAQQFPDLHSELNLSSLELGDSALYFCASSVGGQGKNNSPLHFGNGTRLTVT.

This clone was found once. This chain joins TRBV5-4 and TRBJ2-5, with D tentatively TRBD2 (6 bases). The germline V gene encodes CDR1 SGHNT and CDR2 YYREEE (reference sequence). The CDR3 has 15 amino acids. Trimming removed 0 bases at V and 2 bases at J, with 11 bases between. CDR3 protein: CASSLADGGQETQYF. The CDR3 DNA reads as TGTGCCAGCAGCTTGGCCGACGGGGGACAAGAGACCCAGTACTTC.

The chain is built from TRBV27 and TRBJ2-1, with 7 bases that match TRBD2. The ends lost 1 base at V and 8 bases at J; junction bases unmatched: 17. Germline lookup yields CDR1 MNHEY and CDR2 SMNVEV (reference sequence). The CDR3 loop spans 18 amino acids. The CDR3 spells CASSLWSPGAGSQDEQFF. DNA of the CDR3: TGTGCCAGCAGTTTATGGTCTCCGGGAGCGGGATCGCAGGATGAGCAGTTCTTC.

The chain uses TRBV5-6 and TRBJ2-1; possible D gene TRBD2, 6 bases. Germline V gene data show CDR1 as SGHDT and CDR2 as YYEEEE. V lost 0 bases and J 8 bases, leaving 18 bases between the germline ends. CDR3 length equals 16 residues. The CDR3 loop reads CASSLDFSGVLDEQFF. The CDR3 DNA sequence: TGTGCCAGCAGCTTGGACTTTTCGGGAGTCCTCGATGAGCAGTTCTTC.

The genes are TRBV19 and TRBJ2-7; the match to TRBD1 covers 9 bases. The CDR3 is made up of 13 amino acids. Germline V gene lookup returns CDR1 LNHDA and CDR2 SQIVND (reference sequence). J lost 6 bases, V lost 4 bases, and 4 bases had no gene match. Written as DNA, the CDR3 is TGTGCCAGTAGTACCACGACAGGGGGCGAGCAGTACTTC. The encoded protein is CASSTTTGGEQYF.

The chain recombines TRBV18 with TRBJ2-7, with 10 bases aligning to TRBD1. Germline-derived CDR1 and CDR2 are KGHSH and LQKENI. The ends lost 0 bases at V and 6 bases at J; junction bases unmatched: 11. The CDR3 is made up of 17 amino acids. In DNA, the CDR3 is TGTGCCAGCTCACCACCTAGGGGACAGGGGATTGGTGGCGAGCAGTACTTC. This codes for CASSPPRGQGIGGEQYF.

V gene TRBV27 combines with J gene TRBJ1-2, with TRBD1 matching 9 bases. The CDR3 is made up of 13 amino acids. Losses at the gene ends were 3 bases for V and 8 bases for J; bases not matched to a gene: 4. The germline V gene has CDR1 MNHEY and CDR2 SMNVEV (reference sequence). The CDR3 loop reads CASSFTGGAGYTF. The CDR3 nucleotides are TGTGCCAGCAGTTTCACAGGGGGCGCCGGCTACACCTTC.

V is TRBV6-6 and J is TRBJ2-5, with D possibly being TRBD2 (5 bases). Trimming removed 6 bases from V and 2 bases from J, with 7 bases in between. The CDR3 consists of 12 residues. The germline V gene encodes CDR1 MNHNY and CDR2 SVGAGI (reference sequence). The CDR3 DNA follows: TGTGCCAGCAGGGACTTTCAAGAGACCCAGTACTTC. Amino acid sequence: CASRDFQETQYF.